These 16 T cell receptor beta chains share one sample of origin, sequenced in a study of shared clonotypes between healthy human individuals. This table comes from immunoSEQ multiplex PCR, and its TCRdb copy is limited to in-frame clones, with some not included. The sample has 950,000 to 1,300,000 clones; around 74% are singletons. What was sequenced was memory CD4+ T cells sorted from blood. Noted subset: CD45RA-negative fraction. These receptors were taken from a man aged 18-30 years in good health.

This CDR3 is CASSKDGNSNQPQHF. The CDR3 bases are TGTGCCAGCAGTAAGGACGGGAATAGCAATCAGCCCCAGCATTTT. The gene calls are TRBV2 and TRBJ1-5; D is uncertain. Trimming left V 5 bases short and J 0 bases short, with 11 bases between. There are 15 residues in the CDR3. The germline V gene has CDR1 SNHLY and CDR2 FYNNEI.

V is TRBV7-2 and J is TRBJ2-2, with D possibly matching TRBD1 (5 bases). CDR3 length: 15 amino acids. Trimming left V 1 base short and J 6 bases short, with 12 bases between. CDR1 is SGHTA, CDR2 FQGNSA, per germline. CDR3 region: CASSLGRAWAGELFF. The DNA of the CDR3 is TGTGCCAGCAGCTTAGGCAGGGCTTGGGCCGGGGAGCTGTTTTTT. Combining the CDR3 with reference TRBV7-2 and TRBJ2-2 gives the whole variable domain GAGVSQSPSNKVTEKGKDVELRCDPISGHTALYWYRQSLGQGLEFLIYFQGNSAPDKSGLPSDRFSAERTGGSVSTLTIQRTQQEDSAVYLCASSLGRAWAGELFFGEGSRLTVL.

This rearrangement joins TRBV28 to TRBJ2-6; D is possibly TRBD1 or TRBD2 (5 bases each). The germline V gene has CDR1 MDHEN and CDR2 SYDVKM. CDR3 length: 13 amino acids. V was clipped by 7 bases and J by 12 bases, with 16 bases between them. This CDR3 is CASTRDGVTVLTF. The CDR3 nucleotides are TGTGCCAGCACACGGGACGGTGTTACCGTCCTGACTTTC.

This sequence joins TRBV5-1 and TRBJ2-5; maybe TRBD2 (6 bases). Germline CDR1 reads SGHRS; CDR2 reads YFSETQ. CDR3 size: 15 residues. Trimming removed 1 base at V and 2 bases at J, with 12 bases between. CDR3 region: CASSLRGTPQETQYF. The CDR3, as DNA: TGCGCCAGCAGCTTGCGGGGGACCCCACAAGAGACCCAGTACTTC.

This sequence joins TRBV5-1 and TRBJ2-3; 11 positions match TRBD2. V shed 4 bases and J 0 bases; nucleotides not matched to a gene: 4. CDR1 and CDR2 from the germline V gene are SGHRS and YFSETQ. CDR3 length equals 16 residues. The CDR3 region is CASSPRLAGSTDTQYF. The CDR3 nucleotides read TGCGCCAGCAGCCCCCGACTAGCGGGGAGCACAGATACGCAGTATTTT. Full variable domain (missing parts from reference TRBV5-1 and TRBJ2-3): KAGVTQTPRYLIKTRGQQVTLSCSPISGHRSVSWYQQTPGQGLQFLFEYFSETQRNKGNFPGRFSGRQFSNSRSEMNVSTLELGDSALYLCASSPRLAGSTDTQYFGPGTRLTVL.

This clone was seen a few times. CDR3 DNA sequence: TGCGCCAGCAGCTTGGCCGGGGTCCCGAGGACTGAAGCTTTCTTT. Its protein is CASSLAGVPRTEAFF. The gene calls are TRBV5-1 and TRBJ1-1; D unclear. The V end was cut by 0 bases, the J end by 5 bases, with 14 bases between. CDR1 and CDR2 from the germline V gene are SGHRS and YFSETQ. This CDR3 has 15 residues.

This sequence joins TRBV28 and TRBJ1-5; D might be TRBD1 (6 bases). The germline V gene encodes CDR1 MDHEN and CDR2 SYDVKM. The length of the CDR3 is 15 residues. The V and J ends lost 2 bases and 4 bases respectively, with 12 bases between them. The CDR3 region is CASSLTGAGNQPQHF. The CDR3 coding sequence is TGTGCCAGCAGTTTAACGGGGGCGGGGAATCAGCCCCAGCATTTT.

The chain links TRBV5-4 to TRBJ2-4, with D uncertain. Germline CDR1 reads SGHNT; CDR2 reads YYREEE (reference sequence). Trimming shortened V by 0 bases and J by 7 bases, and 11 bases separated the two germline ends. CDR3 size: 14 residues. CDR3 nucleotides: TGTGCCAGCAGCTTGGCCCAGGTTAGGAACATTCAGTACTTC. It specifies CASSLAQVRNIQYF.

This chain connects TRBV6-1 to TRBJ2-1, with TRBD1 identical over 9 bases. Germline lookup yields CDR1 MNHNS and CDR2 SASEGT. The CDR3 is 14 amino acids. V was pared by 6 bases and J by 12 bases, with 12 bases of the junction left unmatched. CDR3 loop: CASRSGQGHAWQFF. CDR3 bases: TGTGCCAGCAGGTCGGGACAGGGTCATGCGTGGCAGTTCTTC.

This clone turned up a few times. This sequence joins TRBV7-2 and TRBJ1-1; D remains unclear. The V and J ends lost 2 bases and 0 bases respectively, with 7 bases between them. Germline CDR1 and CDR2: SGHTA and FQGNSA. CDR3 length equals 14 residues. The CDR3 DNA follows: TGTGCCAGCAGCTTACACGGAATGAACACTGAAGCTTTCTTT. Translating it yields CASSLHGMNTEAFF. The complete variable domain, with remaining parts taken from reference TRBV7-2 and TRBJ1-1, reads GAGVSQSPSNKVTEKGKDVELRCDPISGHTALYWYRQSLGQGLEFLIYFQGNSAPDKSGLPSDRFSAERTGGSVSTLTIQRTQQEDSAVYLCASSLHGMNTEAFFGQGTRLTVV.

Only one count was recorded for this clone. The chain is built from TRBV5-1 and TRBJ1-5; 9 bases are shared with TRBD1. V was clipped by 0 bases and J by 5 bases; unmatched bases: 6. Germline V gene data show CDR1 as SGHRS and CDR2 as YFSETQ. The CDR3 loop spans 16 amino acids. CDR3 sequence (DNA): TGCGCCAGCAGCTTGGGCCCCACAGGGGGCGATCAGCCCCAGCATTTT. It codes for CASSLGPTGGDQPQHF. Supplemented by reference TRBV5-1 and TRBJ1-5, the full variable domain reads KAGVTQTPRYLIKTRGQQVTLSCSPISGHRSVSWYQQTPGQGLQFLFEYFSETQRNKGNFPGRFSGRQFSNSRSEMNVSTLELGDSALYLCASSLGPTGGDQPQHFGDGTRLSIL.

Concerning this clone itself: The same CDR3 is also encoded by other DNA sequences in this sample. The CDR3 sequence: CASSYSRDRGHEQYF. The CDR3 DNA follows: TGTGCCAGCAGTTACTCGAGGGACAGGGGCCACGAGCAGTACTTC. The rearrangement links TRBV6-5 to TRBJ2-7; TRBD1 aligns across 10 bases. Trimming took 0 bases from V and 5 from J; bases not matched to a gene: 4. The germline gives CDR1 MNHEY, CDR2 SVGAGI. CDR3 length equals 15 residues.

The chain links TRBV14 to TRBJ2-3; TRBD1 matches at 7 bases. With V trimmed by 4 bases and J by 4 bases, 8 bases remained unmatched. The germline CDR1 and CDR2 sequences are SGHDN and FVKESK. This CDR3 spans 15 amino acids. The DNA for the CDR3 is TGTGCCAGCAGCCCACAGGGGCTTGGGGCAGATACGCAGTATTTT. Amino acid sequence: CASSPQGLGADTQYF.

This clone appeared once. This CDR3 is also generated by other DNA sequences in the sample. This sequence joins TRBV7-2 and TRBJ1-1, with D possibly being TRBD1 (6 bases). Germline-derived CDR1 and CDR2 are SGHTA and FQGNSA. This CDR3 contains 13 residues. The V end was cut by 5 bases, the J end by 5 bases, with 12 bases between. The CDR3 nucleotides read TGTGCCAGCAGCCCGACAGGAAGGACTGAAGCTTTCTTT. Translating it yields CASSPTGRTEAFF.

With regard to this clone: This may come from a read error, since a much larger clone is one base off. The CDR3 bases are TGCGCCAGCAGCTTTAGCGGGAGGCCCCAAGAGACCCAGTACTTC. Translation gives CASSFSGRPQETQYF. J is TRBJ2-5 and V is TRBV5-1, with 10 bases that match TRBD2. CDR3 length equals 15 residues. The ends lost 2 bases at V and 1 base at J; junction bases unmatched: 2. CDR1 SGHRS and CDR2 YFSETQ come from the germline V gene.

This clone was observed a few times. The chain combines TRBV11-3 with TRBJ2-1, with 13 positions matching TRBD2. V trimming: 4 bases; J trimming: 6 bases; junction bases outside the gene matches: 9. Germline V lookup: CDR1 SGHNT, CDR2 YENEEA. This CDR3 spans 17 amino acids. CDR3 in amino acids: CASSSRTSGRSSNEQFF. DNA for the CDR3: TGTGCCAGCAGCTCTAGGACTAGCGGGAGATCTTCCAATGAGCAGTTCTTC.